The next 21 T cell receptor beta chains were all read from a single sample in a study of preoperative IRX-2 immunotherapy in early breast cancer. Using immunoSEQ multiplex PCR, the repertoire was profiled, and TCRdb retains in-frame clones only, with some absent. Of approximately 28,000 clones detected, around 74% appear once; the ten largest clones hold under 8%. The treatment is: preoperative locoregional IRX-2 cytokine immunotherapy. The sequences come from lymph node tissue, collected after IRX-2 immunotherapy. All receptors come from a human donor with breast cancer.

The chain couples TRBV18 to TRBJ2-7; 8 positions match TRBD1. The V gene end was trimmed by 0 bases and the J gene end by 3 bases; junction bases not matched to a gene: 1. This CDR3 region has 14 residues. The germline CDR1 and CDR2 sequences are KGHSH and LQKENI. Here the CDR3 reads CASSPPRGHYEQYF. The CDR3 coding sequence is TGTGCCAGCTCACCACCCAGGGGGCACTACGAGCAGTACTTC.

This rearrangement joins TRBV6-8 to TRBJ1-5; D gene uncertain. Deletions cut 5 bases from V and 3 bases from J, with 20 bases between. Germline V gives CDR1 MNHGY, CDR2 SAAAGT. CDR3 length: 17 residues. The CDR3 region is CASSRRTDTILNQPQHF. CDR3 coding DNA: TGTGCCAGCAGTCGACGGACTGATACTATACTCAATCAGCCCCAGCATTTT.

V usage is TRBV18 and J usage is TRBJ2-2; D tentatively reads TRBD1 or TRBD2 (5 bases each). CDR1 and CDR2 from the germline V gene are KGHSH and LQKENI. Trimming pared 10 bases from V and 2 bases from J, leaving 20 bases between. The CDR3 totals 16 residues. CDR3 loop: CATQGFDRDNTGELFF. The CDR3 bases are TGTGCCACCCAAGGGTTTGACCGGGACAACACCGGGGAGCTGTTTTTT.

V usage is TRBV6-8 and J usage is TRBJ1-5; no clear D. The germline CDR1 and CDR2 sequences are MNHGY and SAAAGT. V was cut by 6 bases and J by 4 bases, with 7 bases left in between. The CDR3 totals 12 residues. CDR3 protein: CASRSGNQPQHF. Here the CDR3 DNA reads TGTGCCAGCAGATCTGGGAATCAGCCCCAGCATTTT.

DNA for the CDR3: TGTGCCACCTTCGACAGCCGGAGGGGCGGCTACACCTTC. This sequence encodes CATFDSRRGGYTF. The chain combines TRBV28 with TRBJ1-2; a possible D gene is TRBD1 (5 bases). The CDR3 is 13 amino acids. Per the germline V gene, CDR1 is MDHEN and CDR2 is SYDVKM. V lost 10 bases and J lost 8, with 20 bases in between.

This clone showed up just a few times. An end of the junction does not agree with germline; a read error may underlie this. V is TRBV6-8 and J is TRBJ2-3; 12 bases fit TRBD1. Germline V gene sequence: CDR1 MNHGY, CDR2 SAAAGT. The CDR3 loop spans 17 amino acids. The CDR3: CAISTGTGGAGTDTQYF. CDR3 bases: TGTGCCATCAGTACCGGGACAGGGGGCGCCGGCACAGATACGCAGTATTTT.

This clone was found a few times. The rearrangement uses TRBV10-2 and TRBJ2-3, with a weak D call TRBD2 (6 bases). The CDR3 is 12 residues long. Deletions cut 0 bases from V and 8 bases from J, with 6 bases between. Germline CDR1 is WSHSY and CDR2 is SAAADI. CDR3 nucleotides: TGCGCCAGCAGTGAGTCGCGGGGTACGCAGTATTTT. As protein: CASSESRGTQYF.

This clone is medium-sized within its sample. The V and J genes are TRBV11-3 and TRBJ1-2, with D unclear. Looked up from germline, CDR1 is SGHNT and CDR2 is YENEEA. Between the trimmed V and J ends, which lost 3 bases and 8 bases, there was a span of 16 bases. The CDR3 has 14 amino acids. The CDR3 protein is CASSFPRETEGYTF. Written as DNA, the CDR3 is TGTGCCAGCAGCTTCCCCCGGGAGACGGAGGGCTACACCTTC.

The gene calls are TRBV19 and TRBJ1-5; 7 nucleotides agree with TRBD1. V lost 7 bases and J lost 5; bases outside the gene matches: 5. Germline V gene lookup returns CDR1 LNHDA and CDR2 SQIVND (reference sequence). The CDR3 spans 13 residues. This chain's CDR3 is CASKDRPHQPQHF. The DNA for the CDR3 is TGTGCCAGTAAGGACAGGCCGCATCAGCCCCAGCATTTT.

There are a few counts of this clone. This sequence joins TRBV7-4 and TRBJ2-3, with D hard to call. This CDR3 spans 15 amino acids. Germline V gives CDR1 SGHVT, CDR2 SQSDAQ. The V end was cut by 3 bases, the J end by 1 base, with 11 bases between. The CDR3 DNA is TGTGCCAGCAGCTTGCCAGGTCTGGGCACAGATACGCAGTATTTT. Translated: CASSLPGLGTDTQYF.

This clone was seen only a few times. V gene TRBV6-8 combines with J gene TRBJ1-1, with D hard to call. The CDR3 spans 13 residues. The V end lost 2 bases, the J end lost 7 bases, and 11 bases lay between the germline ends. Germline V gene lookup returns CDR1 MNHGY and CDR2 SAAAGT. The CDR3 sequence: CASSYIEHHEAFF. CDR3 nucleotide sequence: TGTGCCAGCAGTTACATCGAGCACCATGAAGCTTTCTTT.

J is TRBJ2-7 and V is TRBV6-8; tentatively, D is TRBD1 or TRBD2 (5 bases each). The CDR3 runs to 14 residues. The V gene lost 6 bases and the J gene lost 0 bases, with 12 bases spanning the gap. Germline-derived CDR1 and CDR2 are MNHGY and SAAAGT. The CDR3 region has the DNA TGTGCCAGCAGCCCGGCAGGGAGCTCCTACGAGCAGTACTTC. This translates into CASSPAGSSYEQYF.

J is TRBJ1-1 and V is TRBV23-1; no firm D call. TRBV23-1 is filed as an ORF, its function uncertain. The CDR3 is 13 residues long. The V end was cut by 6 bases, the J end by 2 bases, with 10 bases between. This chain's CDR3 is CASSLRQNTEAFF. The CDR3 DNA sequence: TGCGCCAGCAGCTTGCGGCAAAACACTGAAGCTTTCTTT.

The chain joins TRBV2 to TRBJ2-5; maybe TRBD2 (6 bases). The germline gives CDR1 SNHLY, CDR2 FYNNEI. Trimming took 6 bases from V and 2 from J, leaving 22 bases between them. The CDR3 sequence is 17 residues long. The CDR3 loop reads CASRFPMGGGFQETQYF. CDR3 coding DNA: TGTGCCAGCAGATTTCCAATGGGGGGAGGTTTTCAAGAGACCCAGTACTTC.

The rearrangement joins TRBV5-1 to TRBJ1-3; weak D call: TRBD1 (6 bases). This CDR3 comprises 14 residues. Germline V gives CDR1 SGHRS, CDR2 YFSETQ. Trimming pared 8 bases from V and 0 bases from J, leaving 12 bases between. CDR3 in amino acids: CASSEGGSGNTIYF. The DNA for the CDR3 is TGCGCCAGTAGTGAGGGGGGCTCTGGAAACACCATATATTTT.

This chain links TRBV19 with TRBJ2-1; D possibly corresponds to TRBD1 (5 bases). CDR1 LNHDA and CDR2 SQIVND come from the germline V gene (reference sequence). Trimming shortened V by 3 bases and J by 5 bases, and 11 bases separated the two germline ends. There are 14 residues in the CDR3. The CDR3: CASSIPDSDNEQFF. The CDR3 DNA follows: TGTGCCAGTAGTATCCCTGACAGTGACAATGAGCAGTTCTTC.

V usage is TRBV7-8 and J usage is TRBJ1-4, with 7 bases aligning to TRBD1. From germline, CDR1 is SGHVS and CDR2 FQNEAQ. CDR3 length equals 13 residues. With V trimmed by 8 bases and J by 8 bases, 8 bases remained unmatched. CDR3 coding DNA: TGTGCCAGCGGGAGACAGGGACGCGAAAAACTGTTTTTT. This codes for CASGRQGREKLFF.

This sequence joins TRBV28 and TRBJ1-2; a possible D gene is TRBD1 (5 bases). V lost 2 bases to trimming and J lost 2 bases, with 9 bases between them. Germline CDR1 MDHEN, CDR2 SYDVKM. The CDR3 has 14 residues. CDR3 protein: CASSLPGRNYGYTF. CDR3 bases: TGTGCCAGCAGTTTACCGGGGCGAAACTATGGCTACACCTTC.

The chain carries TRBV6-8 and TRBJ2-5; tentatively, D is TRBD1 (7 bases). With 2 bases removed from V and 4 bases from J, the gap between germline ends came to 11 bases. Germline V gene sequence: CDR1 MNHGY, CDR2 SAAAGT. This CDR3 has 14 residues. As DNA, the CDR3 is TGTGCCAGCAGTTACCCAGGGGGGCTAGAGACCCAGTACTTC. Its protein is CASSYPGGLETQYF.

The genes are TRBV29-1 and TRBJ2-5, with 10 bases fitting TRBD1. J lost 4 bases, V lost 6 bases, and 11 bases had no gene match. Looked up from germline, CDR1 is SQVTM and CDR2 is ANQGSEA. The CDR3 sequence is 15 residues long. In nucleotides, the CDR3 is TGCAGCGTCGGACCGACAGGGGGCATGGGAGAGACCCAGTACTTC. The encoded protein is CSVGPTGGMGETQYF. Full variable domain (remainder filled in from reference TRBV29-1 and TRBJ2-5): SAVISQKPSRDICQRGTSLTIQCQVDSQVTMMFWYRQQPGQSLTLIATANQGSEATYESGFVIDKFPISRPNLTFSTLTVSNMSPEDSSIYLCSVGPTGGMGETQYFGPGTRLLVL.

The chain has TRBV29-1 and TRBJ1-1, with a weak D call TRBD1 (5 bases). Germline CDR1 and CDR2: SQVTM and ANQGSEA. Trimming took off 6 bases at V and 1 base at J, with 9 bases between the two ends. The CDR3 sequence is 12 residues long. The CDR3 DNA is TGCAGCGTGAAAGGACAGAACACTGAAGCTTTCTTT. The encoded protein is CSVKGQNTEAFF.